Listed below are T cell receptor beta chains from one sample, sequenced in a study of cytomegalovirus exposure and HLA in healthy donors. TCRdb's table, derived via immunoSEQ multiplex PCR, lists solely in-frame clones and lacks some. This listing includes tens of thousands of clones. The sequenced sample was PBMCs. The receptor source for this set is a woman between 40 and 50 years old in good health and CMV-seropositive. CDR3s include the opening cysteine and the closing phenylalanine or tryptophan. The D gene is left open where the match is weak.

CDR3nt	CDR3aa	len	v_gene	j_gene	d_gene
TGCGCCAGCAGCCTAACCCCTAGCGGGAGGGCCGCTAAGGAGCAGTTCTTC	CASSLTPSGRAAKEQFF	17	TRBV4-1	TRBJ2-1	TRBD2
TGTGCCAGCAGTTACTCAGCGGCGGGAGTGGGCTACGAGCAGTACTTC	CASSYSAAGVGYEQYF	16	TRBV6-5	TRBJ2-7	TRBD2
TGTGCCAGCAGCAGATGGACAGGGGGGTCTGGGGCCAACGTCCTGACTTTC	CASSRWTGGSGANVLTF	17	TRBV9	TRBJ2-6	TRBD1
TGTGCCAGCAGCAATTCCGGGACAGGGATGAATGAGCAGTTCTTC	CASSNSGTGMNEQFF	15	TRBV7-9	TRBJ2-1	TRBD1
TGCGCCAGCAGCCAAGATCTTGCGGCGGGAGGGCGAGGGGCAGATACGCAGTATTTT	CASSQDLAAGGRGADTQYF	19	TRBV4-1	TRBJ2-3	TRBD2
TGTGCCTCTAGCGGGAGCGACACCGGGGAGCTGTTTTTT	CASSGSDTGELFF	13	TRBV30	TRBJ2-2	TRBD2
TGTGCCAGCAGCCCCGCCGGGACTAGCGGGAAAGAGACCCAGTACTTC	CASSPAGTSGKETQYF	16	TRBV7-9	TRBJ2-5	TRBD2
TGTGCCAGCAGCCTAGGAGGCGGAGAGGGCGATGAGCAGTTCTTC	CASSLGGGEGDEQFF	15	TRBV11-1	TRBJ2-1	.
TGTGCCACCAGCAGAGGCAGGGCGGACACTGAAGCTTTCTTT	CATSRGRADTEAFF	14	TRBV15	TRBJ1-1	.
TGTGCCTGGGGGCGGGGGACTGGGGCCAACGTCCTGACTTTC	CAWGRGTGANVLTF	14	TRBV30	TRBJ2-6	TRBD2
TGTGCCACCAGAGCGCCTTACCATACCGACAATGAGCAGTTCTTC	CATRAPYHTDNEQFF	15	TRBV15	TRBJ2-1	.
TGTGCCAGCAGGGACAGGGGGCTTTTACCAAGCTCTGGAAACACCATATATTTT	CASRDRGLLPSSGNTIYF	18	TRBV28	TRBJ1-3	TRBD1
TGCAGCGTTGGGGACAGGGTGGGCACCTACGAGCAGTACTTC	CSVGDRVGTYEQYF	14	TRBV29-1	TRBJ2-7	TRBD1